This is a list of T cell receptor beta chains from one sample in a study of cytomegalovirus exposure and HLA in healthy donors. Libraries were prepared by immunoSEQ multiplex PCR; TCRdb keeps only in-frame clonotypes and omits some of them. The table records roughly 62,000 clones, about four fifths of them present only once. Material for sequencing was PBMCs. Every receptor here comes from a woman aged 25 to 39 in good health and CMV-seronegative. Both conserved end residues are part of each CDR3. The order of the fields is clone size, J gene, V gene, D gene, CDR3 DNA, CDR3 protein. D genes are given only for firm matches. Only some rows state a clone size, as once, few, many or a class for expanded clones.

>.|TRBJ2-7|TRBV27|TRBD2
TGTGCCAGCAGTTTTAGCGGGAACTACGAGCAGTACTTC
CASSFSGNYEQYF
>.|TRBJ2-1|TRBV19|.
TGTGCCACCGAAGAGGGCCCAAATGAGCAGTTCTTC
CATEEGPNEQFF
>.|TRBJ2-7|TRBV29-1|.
TGCAGCGTTGAAAGGGACACCTACGAGCAGTACTTC
CSVERDTYEQYF
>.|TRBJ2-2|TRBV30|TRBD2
TGTGCCTGGAGACCCCTTAGCGGGAGACGGACCGGGGAGCTGTTTTTT
CAWRPLSGRRTGELFF
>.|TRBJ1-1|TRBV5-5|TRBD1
TGTGCCAGCAGCTTAGGACAGGTAGAAGCTTTCTTT
CASSLGQVEAFF
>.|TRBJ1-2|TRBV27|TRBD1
TGTGCCAGCAGAGATCGAGGACAGGGGAACTATGGCTACACCTTC
CASRDRGQGNYGYTF
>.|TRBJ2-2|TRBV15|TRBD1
TGTGCCACCAGCAGAAGGGGGCAAGGCGGGGAGCTGTTTTTT
CATSRRGQGGELFF
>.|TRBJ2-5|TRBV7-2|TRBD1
TGTGCCAGCAGCTCCAACAGGGGGGTTCGAGAGACCCAGTACTTC
CASSSNRGVRETQYF
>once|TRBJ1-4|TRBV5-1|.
TGCGCCAGCAGCCCCTCAGGGGCAACTAATGAAAAACTGTTTTTT
CASSPSGATNEKLFF
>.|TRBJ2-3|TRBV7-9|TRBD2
TGTGCCAGCAGCTTAGGCCTTAGCGGGAGTACAGATACGCAGTATTTT
CASSLGLSGSTDTQYF
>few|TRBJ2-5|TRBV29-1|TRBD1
TGCAGCGTTTCCCGGGACAGACCTTTGGAGACCCAGTACTTC
CSVSRDRPLETQYF
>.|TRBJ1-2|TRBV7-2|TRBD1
TGTGCCAGCAGCCCCTCGACAGGGGGCGCGTTCGACTATGGCTACACCTTC
CASSPSTGGAFDYGYTF
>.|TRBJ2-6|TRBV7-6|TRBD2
TGTGCCAGCAGCTTAACAGCGGGAGGGTCGGATGGGGCCAACGTCCTGACTTTC
CASSLTAGGSDGANVLTF
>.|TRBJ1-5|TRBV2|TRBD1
TGTGCCAGCAGTGCGGACAGGAATCAGCCCCAGCATTTT
CASSADRNQPQHF
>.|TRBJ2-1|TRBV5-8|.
TGTGCCAGCAGCTTGTGGCTCCCCAATGAGCAGTTCTTC
CASSLWLPNEQFF
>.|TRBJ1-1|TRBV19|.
TGTGCCAGTAGTATCACAGGCGACCAGGAAGCTTTCTTT
CASSITGDQEAFF
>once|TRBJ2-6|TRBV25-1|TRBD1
TGTGCCAGCAGTGAACCGGGACAGGGGGCTGCTGGGGCCAACGTCCTGACTTTC
CASSEPGQGAAGANVLTF
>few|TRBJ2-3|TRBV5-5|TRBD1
TGTGCCAGCAGCTACCCCTCAGGGGGCGCAGGGGATACGCAGTATTTT
CASSYPSGGAGDTQYF
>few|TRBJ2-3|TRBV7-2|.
TGTGCCAGCAGCCCCGTGGATACGCAGTATTTT
CASSPVDTQYF
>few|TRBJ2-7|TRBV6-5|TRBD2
TGTGCCAGCACCGTCGGGACTAGCTCCAACGAGCAGTACTTC
CASTVGTSSNEQYF
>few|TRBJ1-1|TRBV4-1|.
TGCGCCAGCAGCCCGGGACTCCGAAACACTGAAGCTTTCTTT
CASSPGLRNTEAFF
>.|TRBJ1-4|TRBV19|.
TGTGCCAGTACTCTAGGGAGGGCTAATGAAAAACTGTTTTTT
CASTLGRANEKLFF
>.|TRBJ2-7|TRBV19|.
TGTGCCAGTAGTATCTATCCTGAGTCCTACGAGCAGTACTTC
CASSIYPESYEQYF
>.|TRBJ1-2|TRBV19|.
TGTGCCAGCCCCACGCGATCCCGCGGCTATGGCTACACCTTC
CASPTRSRGYGYTF
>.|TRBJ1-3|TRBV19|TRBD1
TGTGCCAGTAGTATAGACAGGGGGACGGCGGCTGGAAACACCATATATTTT
CASSIDRGTAAGNTIYF
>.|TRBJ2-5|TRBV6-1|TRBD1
TGTGCCAGCAGGTCGACAGGGGAAGAGACCCAGTACTTC
CASRSTGEETQYF
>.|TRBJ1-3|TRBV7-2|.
TGTGCCAGCAGCTTAGCGCTGGGGGGTACTGGAAACACCATATATTTT
CASSLALGGTGNTIYF
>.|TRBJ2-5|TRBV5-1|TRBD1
TGCGCCAGCAGCTTGCGCAGGGGGCGAGAAGAGACCCAGTACTTC
CASSLRRGREETQYF
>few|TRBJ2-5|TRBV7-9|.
TGTGCCAGCAGCGAAGCGTTTCCGAGGGGGGAGACCCAGTACTTC
CASSEAFPRGETQYF